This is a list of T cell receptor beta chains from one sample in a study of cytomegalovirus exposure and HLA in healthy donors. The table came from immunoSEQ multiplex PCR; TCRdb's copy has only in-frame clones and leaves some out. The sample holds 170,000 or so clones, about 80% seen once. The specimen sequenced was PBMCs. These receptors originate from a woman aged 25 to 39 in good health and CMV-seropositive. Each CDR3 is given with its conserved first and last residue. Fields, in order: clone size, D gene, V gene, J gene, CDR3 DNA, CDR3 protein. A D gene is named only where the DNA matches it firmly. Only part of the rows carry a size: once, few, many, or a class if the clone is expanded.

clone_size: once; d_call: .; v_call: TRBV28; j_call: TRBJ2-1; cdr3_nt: TGTGCCAGCAGTCAACCGAACGGGAATGAGCAGTTCTTC; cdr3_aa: CASSQPNGNEQFF
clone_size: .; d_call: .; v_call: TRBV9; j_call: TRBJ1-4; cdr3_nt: TGTGCCAGCAGCGTAGGAGGCAGCTTTACAACTAATGAAAAACTGTTTTTT; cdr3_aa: CASSVGGSFTTNEKLFF
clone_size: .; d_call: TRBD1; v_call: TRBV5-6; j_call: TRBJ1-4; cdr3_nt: TGTGCCAGCAGCTTCCGGGGACCGGGACAGGGGAGGATCCGAGAAAAACTGTTTTTT; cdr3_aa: CASSFRGPGQGRIREKLFF
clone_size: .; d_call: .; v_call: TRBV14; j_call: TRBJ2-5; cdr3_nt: TGTGCCAGCAGCCAAGCGGGGACCCAGTACTTC; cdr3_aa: CASSQAGTQYF
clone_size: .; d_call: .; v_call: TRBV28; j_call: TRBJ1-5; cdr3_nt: TGTGCCAGCAGACCCCCAGGTCGACAGCCCCAGCATTTT; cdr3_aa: CASRPPGRQPQHF
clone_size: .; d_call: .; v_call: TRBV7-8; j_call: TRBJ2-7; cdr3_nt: TGTGCCAGCAGCTTAGATCTAGCTTCCTACGAGCAGTACTTC; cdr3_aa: CASSLDLASYEQYF
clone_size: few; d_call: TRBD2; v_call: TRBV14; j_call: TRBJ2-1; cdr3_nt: TGTGCCAGCAGACCTCACAACGGACTAGCGGGAGGGCAGTTCTTC; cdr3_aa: CASRPHNGLAGGQFF
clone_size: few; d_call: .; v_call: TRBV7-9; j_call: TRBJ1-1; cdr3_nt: TGTGCCAGCAGCTTTACGGACAGCCGGAACACTGAAGCTTTCTTT; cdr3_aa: CASSFTDSRNTEAFF
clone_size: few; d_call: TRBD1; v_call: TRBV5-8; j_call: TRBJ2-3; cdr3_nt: TGTGCCAGCAGCCCGGGGACAGCACGAGCGGTCACAGATACGCAGTATTTT; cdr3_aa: CASSPGTARAVTDTQYF
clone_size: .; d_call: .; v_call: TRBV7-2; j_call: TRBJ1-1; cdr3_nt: TGTGCCAGCAGCTTAAATAGGGGAACTGAAGCTTTCTTT; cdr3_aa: CASSLNRGTEAFF
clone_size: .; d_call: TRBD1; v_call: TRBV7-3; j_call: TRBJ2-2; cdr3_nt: TGTGCCAGCAGCAACCCGGGACAGGGTTTAGGAGGGGAGCTGTTTTTT; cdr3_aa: CASSNPGQGLGGELFF
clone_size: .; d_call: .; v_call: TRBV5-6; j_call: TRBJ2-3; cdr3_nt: TGTGCCAGCAGCTTGCGGGGTAGCACAGATACGCAGTATTTT; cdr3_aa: CASSLRGSTDTQYF
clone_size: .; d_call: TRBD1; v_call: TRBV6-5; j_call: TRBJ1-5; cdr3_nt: TGTGCCAGCAGTTACTCACAGGGGCATAGCAATCAGCCCCAGCATTTT; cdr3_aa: CASSYSQGHSNQPQHF
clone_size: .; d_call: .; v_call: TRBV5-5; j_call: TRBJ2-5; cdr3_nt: TGTGCCAGCAGCTTGGTTACTCCGGAGACCCAGTACTTC; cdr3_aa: CASSLVTPETQYF
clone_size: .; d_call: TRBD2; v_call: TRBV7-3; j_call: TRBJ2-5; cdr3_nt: TGTGCCAGCAGCGTCGGACTAGCTGAGACCCAGTACTTC; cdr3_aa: CASSVGLAETQYF
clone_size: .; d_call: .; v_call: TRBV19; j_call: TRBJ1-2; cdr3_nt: TGTGCCAGTAGTATACAATCGGGTTTAGAGGGCTATGGCTACACCTTC; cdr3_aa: CASSIQSGLEGYGYTF
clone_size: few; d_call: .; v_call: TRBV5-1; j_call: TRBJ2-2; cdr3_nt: TGCGCCAGCAGCTTCCACGGGAGTAACACCGGGGAGCTGTTTTTT; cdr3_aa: CASSFHGSNTGELFF
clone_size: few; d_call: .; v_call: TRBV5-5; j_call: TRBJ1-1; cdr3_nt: TGTGCCAGCAAAAATGACGGACAGGAAGCTTTCTTT; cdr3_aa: CASKNDGQEAFF
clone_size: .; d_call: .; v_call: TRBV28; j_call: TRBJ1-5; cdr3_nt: TGTGCCAGCTATCGGCAGGCCAATCAGCCCCAGCATTTT; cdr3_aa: CASYRQANQPQHF
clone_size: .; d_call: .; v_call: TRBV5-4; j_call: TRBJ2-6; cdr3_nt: TGTGCCAGCAGCTATACAGGGAGATCTGGGGCCAACGTCCTGACTTTC; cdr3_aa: CASSYTGRSGANVLTF
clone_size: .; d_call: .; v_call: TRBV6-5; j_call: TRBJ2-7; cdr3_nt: TGTGCCAGCAGTTACTCGATATGGGGAGGCTCCTACGAGCAGTACTTC; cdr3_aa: CASSYSIWGGSYEQYF
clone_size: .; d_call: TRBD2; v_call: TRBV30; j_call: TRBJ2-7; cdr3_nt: TGTGCCTGGAGTCTAGGACTAGCGGGAGGCCGGGAGCAGTACTTC; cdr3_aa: CAWSLGLAGGREQYF
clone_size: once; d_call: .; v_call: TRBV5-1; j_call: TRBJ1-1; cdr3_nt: TGCGCCAGCAGCTGGGGGGGTGGACAGACTGAAGCTTTCTTT; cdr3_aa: CASSWGGGQTEAFF
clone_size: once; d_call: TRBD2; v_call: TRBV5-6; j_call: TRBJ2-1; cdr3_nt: TGTGCCAGCAGCTTGCAACCCCTCTGGCGGGAGGGTATGAATGAGCAGTTCTTC; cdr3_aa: CASSLQPLWREGMNEQFF
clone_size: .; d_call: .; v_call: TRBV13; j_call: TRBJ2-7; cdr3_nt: TGTGCCAGCAGCTCGACTAGTCCCAACGAGCAGTACTTC; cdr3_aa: CASSSTSPNEQYF
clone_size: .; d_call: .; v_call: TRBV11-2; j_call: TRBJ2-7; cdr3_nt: TGTGCCAGCAGCCGAATAACAGGGTACTCCTACGAGCAGTACTTC; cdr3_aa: CASSRITGYSYEQYF
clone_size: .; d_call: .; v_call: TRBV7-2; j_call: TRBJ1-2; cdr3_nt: TGTGCCAGCAGCTTGGGCAGCTCCTACGGCTACACCTTC; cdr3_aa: CASSLGSSYGYTF
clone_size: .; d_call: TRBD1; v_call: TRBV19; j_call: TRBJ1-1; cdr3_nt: TGTGCCAGTAGTGGGGACCGACAGGGGACGAACACTGAAGCTTTCTTT; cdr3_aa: CASSGDRQGTNTEAFF
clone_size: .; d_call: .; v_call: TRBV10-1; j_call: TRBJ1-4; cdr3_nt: TGCGCCAGCAGTGCAACGGACAGAGAGAATGAAAAACTGTTTTTT; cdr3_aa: CASSATDRENEKLFF
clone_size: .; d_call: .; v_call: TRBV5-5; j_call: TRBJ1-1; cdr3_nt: TGTGCCAGCAGCTTTTCAGGGGCGAACACTGAAGCTTTCTTT; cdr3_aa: CASSFSGANTEAFF
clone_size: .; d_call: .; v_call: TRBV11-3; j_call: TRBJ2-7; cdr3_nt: TGTGCCAGCAGCCCAGTGGGGAGAGACTACGAGCAGTACTTC; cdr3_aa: CASSPVGRDYEQYF
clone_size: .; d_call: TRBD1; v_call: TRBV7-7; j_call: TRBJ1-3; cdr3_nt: TGTGCCAGCAGCGCCGGACAGGGGGCAAGAAACACCATATATTTT; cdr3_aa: CASSAGQGARNTIYF
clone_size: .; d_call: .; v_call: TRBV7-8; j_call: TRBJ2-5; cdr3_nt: TGTGCCAGCAGCCCAGTTGGGGGGAAGGGTCGAGAGACCCAGTACTTC; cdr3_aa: CASSPVGGKGRETQYF
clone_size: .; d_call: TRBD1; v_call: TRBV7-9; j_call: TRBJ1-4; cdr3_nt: TGTGCCAGCAGTTTGACAGGGACCTCCGAAAAACTGTTTTTT; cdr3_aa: CASSLTGTSEKLFF
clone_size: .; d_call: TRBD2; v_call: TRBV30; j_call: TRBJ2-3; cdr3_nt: TGTGCCTGGAGTGGGGGACTAGAAACAGATACGCAGTATTTT; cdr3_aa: CAWSGGLETDTQYF
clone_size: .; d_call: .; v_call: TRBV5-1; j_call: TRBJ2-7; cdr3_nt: TGCGCCAGCAGCTTGGAGATTACGGGACAACATTATTCCTACGAGCAGTACTTC; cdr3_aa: CASSLEITGQHYSYEQYF
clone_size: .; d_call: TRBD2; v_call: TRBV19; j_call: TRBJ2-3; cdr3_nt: TGTGCCAGTAGTATAGGTCTAGCGGGAGAATCAGATACGCAGTATTTT; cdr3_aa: CASSIGLAGESDTQYF
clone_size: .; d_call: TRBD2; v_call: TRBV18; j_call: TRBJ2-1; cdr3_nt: TGTGCCAGCTCACCACTGTCCCAGGGGGCGAACCTAGCGGGAGGGCCCGGGCAGTTCTTC; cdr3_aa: CASSPLSQGANLAGGPGQFF
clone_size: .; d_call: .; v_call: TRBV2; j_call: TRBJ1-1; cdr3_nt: TGTGCCAGCACAGAGAACACTGAAGCTTTCTTT; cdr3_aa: CASTENTEAFF
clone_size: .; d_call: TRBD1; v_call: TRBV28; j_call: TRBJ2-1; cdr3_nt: TGTGCCAGCAGCCTGCCCTCAGGGGGCCTATACAATGAGCAGTTCTTC; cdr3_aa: CASSLPSGGLYNEQFF
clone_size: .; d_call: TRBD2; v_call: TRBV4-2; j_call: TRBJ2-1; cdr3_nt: TGTGCCAGCAGCCAAGGCACCGCTGAGGGAGCGGGAGGCAATGAGCAGTTCTTC; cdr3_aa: CASSQGTAEGAGGNEQFF
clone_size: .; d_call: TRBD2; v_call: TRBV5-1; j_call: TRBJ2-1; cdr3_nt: TGCGCCAGCAGCACCGGACTAGCGGGAGGCCTGGGGGCCAATGAGCAGTTCTTC; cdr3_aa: CASSTGLAGGLGANEQFF
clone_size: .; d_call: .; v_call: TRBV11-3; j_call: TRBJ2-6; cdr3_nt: TGTGCCAGCAGCTCCTACAGCTCTGGGGCCAACGTCCTGACTTTC; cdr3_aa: CASSSYSSGANVLTF
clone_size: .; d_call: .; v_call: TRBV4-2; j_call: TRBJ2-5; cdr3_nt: TGTGCCAGCAGCCAAGAGCCTCAAGTGGGGGCTGAGGAGACCCAGTACTTC; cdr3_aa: CASSQEPQVGAEETQYF
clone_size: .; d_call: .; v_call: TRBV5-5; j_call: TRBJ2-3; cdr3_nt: TGTGCCAGCAGCTTTCTTGCTGCGGATACGCAGTATTTT; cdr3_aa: CASSFLAADTQYF
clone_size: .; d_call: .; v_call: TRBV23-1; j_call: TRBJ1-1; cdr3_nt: TGCGCCAGCAGTCAGCAACAGATCCTGAACACTGAAGCTTTCTTT; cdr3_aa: CASSQQQILNTEAFF
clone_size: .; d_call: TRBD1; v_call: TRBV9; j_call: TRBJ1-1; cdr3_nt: TGTGCCAGCAGCGTAGTCAGGACAGGAACCCCTGAAGCTTTCTTT; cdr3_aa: CASSVVRTGTPEAFF
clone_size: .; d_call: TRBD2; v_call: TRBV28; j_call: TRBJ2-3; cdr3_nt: TGTGCCAGCAGCTACGGGGGGGGGACAGATACGCAGTATTTT; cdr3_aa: CASSYGGGTDTQYF
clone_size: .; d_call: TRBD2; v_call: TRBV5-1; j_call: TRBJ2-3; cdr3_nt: TGCGCCAGCAGCTTGGAAGGGAGGGCCGTTTCAGATACGCAGTATTTT; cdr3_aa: CASSLEGRAVSDTQYF